The sequence of this TCR beta chain was determined in a study of cytomegalovirus exposure and HLA in healthy donors. This clone showed up just a few times. The PCR employed 60 Vbeta primers together with 13 Jbeta primers. Measured with immunoSEQ multiplex PCR; TCRdb has only the in-frame clones, and not every one. The sample lists about 91,000 clones, around 60% occurring once. This CDR3 contains 16 residues. Germline V gene sequence: CDR1 SGHNT, CDR2 YYREEE (reference sequence). V shed 0 bases, J shed 4 bases, and the junction held 9 bases outside the gene matches. The V and J genes are TRBV5-4 and TRBJ1-2, with TRBD1 matching 7 bases. This clonotype originated in a human donor in good health. Sequencing used PBMCs. The CDR3 coding sequence is TGTGCCAGCAGCTTGGAGGGGGCGCAAACGCTCTATGGCTACACCTTC. Translated, it gives CASSLEGAQTLYGYTF.